This TCR beta chain was found in a study of cytomegalovirus exposure and HLA in healthy donors. Trimming removed 2 bases from V and 4 bases from J; junction bases left unmatched: 2. Germline V lookup: CDR1 SGHDT, CDR2 YYEEEE. This CDR3 spans 13 amino acids. A multiplex PCR was run with 60 Vbeta primers and 13 Jbeta primers. As processed by the authors: As a later analysis found, there were 82 million or so unique TCR beta chains, of which about 10 million were shared. The protocol was immunoSEQ multiplex PCR, while the TCRdb copy is restricted to in-frame clones and leaves out a portion. For V, J and clone size, that table is used; D and trimming come from the DNA. The table includes about 140,000 clones, approximately 77% detected once. As for the donors, each was a healthy bone marrow donor.

Sequencing was done on a sample of PBMCs. This clonotype was obtained from a woman aged 40 to 49 in good health and CMV-seronegative. This chain links TRBV5-6 with TRBJ1-2, with 7 bases lining up with TRBD1. CDR3: CASSLQGLYGYTF. The CDR3 coding sequence is TGTGCCAGCAGCTTACAGGGGCTCTATGGCTACACCTTC.